The present TCR beta chain was sequenced within a study of T cell responses to AZD1222 COVID-19 vaccine. The repertoire was sequenced with immunoSEQ multiplex PCR; TCRdb's copy has only in-frame clones and lacks some. The data show approximately 140,000 clones, with more than 90% seen just once and approximately 1.2% held by the top ten. Looked up from germline, CDR1 is MNHEY and CDR2 is SVGAGI. The CDR3 totals 15 residues. V was clipped by 6 bases and J by 4 bases, with 15 bases between them. V is TRBV6-5 and J is TRBJ2-2; D is possibly TRBD2 (7 bases). This TCR derives from an adult who received the AZD1222 COVID-19 vaccine. The sequencing here drew on peripheral blood, taken 28 days after the second AZD1222 dose. In nucleotides, the CDR3 is TGTGCCAGCAGGAAAGGGAGGGGGGCCACCGGGGAGCTGTTTTTT. Its translation is CASRKGRGATGELFF.